The rows below give T cell receptor beta chains drawn from one sample of a study of Graves' ophthalmopathy and Graves' hyperthyroidism. TCRdb recomputed calls from the multiplex PCR reads with MiXCR, one row per CDR3 protein. The sample holds some 360,000 distinct CDR3 sequences, approximately 17% seen once. Sequenced: peripheral blood. All receptors derive from an adult woman with stable Graves' hyperthyroidism. CDR3s include the opening cysteine and the closing phenylalanine or tryptophan. D genes are given only for firm matches. For some rows the clone size is stated as once, few or many, or as a class when expanded; others skip it.

d_call	clone_size	v_call	j_call	cdr3_aa	cdr3_nt
NA	NA	TRBV19	TRBJ1-1	CASSIGAGRTNTEAFF	TGTGCCAGTAGTATCGGGGCAGGGAGAACGAACACTGAAGCTTTCTTT
NA	many	TRBV6-2/TRBV6-3	TRBJ2-7	CASSYSSRYEQYF	TGTGCCAGCAGTTACTCGTCTCGGTACGAGCAGTACTTC
TRBD2	many	TRBV28	TRBJ2-2	CASVAGHTGELFF	TGTGCCAGCGTAGCGGGTCACACCGGGGAGCTGTTTTTT
NA	many	TRBV9	TRBJ1-6	CASSVGGSSYNPPLHF	TGTGCCAGCAGCGTAGGTGGGAGCTCCTATAATCCACCCCTCCACTTT
TRBD1	many	TRBV28	TRBJ2-7	CASSLNRDRVHF	TGTGCCAGCAGTTTGAACCGGGACAGGGTACACTTC
TRBD1	many	TRBV28	TRBJ2-7	CASSNTGQPDF	TGTGCCAGCAGCAACACGGGACAGCCCGACTTC
NA	NA	TRBV6-1	TRBJ1-1	CASSDNQGRTEAFF	TGTGCCAGCAGTGATAATCAGGGGCGGACTGAAGCTTTCTTT
NA	few	TRBV5-1	TRBJ2-4	CASSLGVGDIQYF	TGCGCCAGCAGCTTGGGAGTGGGCGACATTCAGTACTTC
NA	few	TRBV7-6	TRBJ2-2	CASSPRPANTGELFF	TGTGCCAGCAGCCCCCGTCCCGCTAACACCGGGGAGCTGTTTTTT
NA	many	TRBV15	TRBJ2-7	CATSRDISRTSYEQYF	TGTGCCACCAGCAGAGATATTAGCCGCACCTCCTACGAGCAGTACTTC
NA	many	TRBV28	TRBJ1-5	CASSLPWASNQPQHF	TGTGCCAGCAGTTTACCCTGGGCTAGCAATCAGCCCCAGCATTTT
NA	many	TRBV12-3/TRBV12-4	TRBJ1-5	CASSLGSVRLGNQPQHF	TGTGCCAGCAGTTTGGGGAGTGTAAGGTTGGGCAATCAGCCCCAGCATTTT
TRBD1	many	TRBV20-1	TRBJ2-7	CSAGGRTGRYEQYF	TGCAGTGCTGGAGGACGGACAGGGCGCTACGAGCAGTACTTC
TRBD1	few	TRBV4-3	TRBJ1-2	CASSQVYRGTYGYTF	TGCGCCAGCAGCCAAGTCTACAGGGGAACCTATGGCTACACCTTC
NA	NA	TRBV4-1	TRBJ2-2	CASSQDLGARVTGELFF	TGCGCCAGCAGCCAAGATCTAGGGGCGCGAGTCACCGGGGAGCTGTTTTTT
TRBD1	many	TRBV19	TRBJ1-5	CASSILLGTESNQPQHF	TGTGCCAGTAGTATCCTCCTAGGGACAGAGAGCAATCAGCCCCAGCATTTT
NA	many	TRBV7-8	TRBJ1-6	CASSARRTAHNSPLHF	TGTGCCAGCAGCGCAAGACGGACGGCCCATAATTCACCCCTCCACTTT
TRBD1	many	TRBV6-1	TRBJ2-7	CASSSPGQGYYEQYF	TGTGCCAGCAGTAGCCCGGGACAGGGTTACTACGAGCAGTACTTC
NA	NA	TRBV7-9	TRBJ2-4	CASSLEGEWNIKYF	TGTGCCAGCAGCTTAGAAGGGGAATGGAACATTAAGTACTTC
TRBD2	many	TRBV2	TRBJ2-5	CASSGGLAGGLETQYF	TGTGCCAGCAGTGGCGGACTAGCGGGAGGGCTGGAGACCCAGTACTTC
NA	many	TRBV7-2	TRBJ2-7	CASSLFPGMNEQYF	TGTGCCAGCAGCTTATTTCCGGGAATGAACGAGCAGTACTTC
NA	many	TRBV7-2	TRBJ1-2	CASSLAGGYGYTF	TGTGCCAGCAGCTTAGCAGGGGGTTATGGCTACACCTTC
NA	NA	TRBV14	TRBJ1-1	CASSHSALSMNTEAFF	TGTGCCAGCAGCCACTCAGCCTTGTCAATGAACACTGAAGCTTTCTTT
TRBD2	many	TRBV7-8	TRBJ2-7	CASSPMTSGFSYEQYF	TGTGCCAGCAGCCCGATGACTAGCGGGTTTTCCTACGAGCAGTACTTC
TRBD1	NA	TRBV19	TRBJ1-5	CASRPTGNRNQPQHF	TGTGCCAGCCGGCCGACAGGGAATAGAAATCAGCCCCAGCATTTT
NA	many	TRBV15	TRBJ2-4	CATSRDRNSLAKNIQYF	TGTGCCACCAGCAGAGATCGAAACAGCTTAGCCAAAAACATTCAGTACTTC
TRBD1	NA	TRBV10-1	TRBJ1-2	CASRRDRAEGYTF	TGCGCCAGCAGACGGGACAGGGCGGAGGGCTACACCTTC
NA	NA	TRBV5-1	TRBJ2-7	CASSLYPDGFNEQYF	TGCGCCAGCAGCTTGTATCCTGACGGCTTTAACGAGCAGTACTTC
NA	NA	TRBV7-2	TRBJ2-7	CASSLAGTGDSYEQYF	TGTGCCAGCAGCTTAGCGGGGACGGGGGACTCCTACGAGCAGTACTTC
TRBD2	few	TRBV10-3	TRBJ2-5	CATGTSGGETQYF	TGTGCCACCGGGACTAGCGGGGGAGAGACCCAGTACTTC
NA	many	TRBV12-3/TRBV12-4	TRBJ1-3	CASSLVRFGNTIYF	TGTGCCAGCAGTCTGGTCCGGTTTGGAAACACCATATATTTT
TRBD2	many	TRBV28	TRBJ2-4	CASSLRFSGKVKNIQYF	TGTGCCAGCAGTTTACGATTTAGCGGGAAGGTCAAAAACATTCAGTACTTC
NA	many	TRBV27	TRBJ1-2	CASRHRPRGSQGYTF	TGTGCCAGTAGACACCGGCCGAGGGGGTCTCAAGGCTACACCTTC